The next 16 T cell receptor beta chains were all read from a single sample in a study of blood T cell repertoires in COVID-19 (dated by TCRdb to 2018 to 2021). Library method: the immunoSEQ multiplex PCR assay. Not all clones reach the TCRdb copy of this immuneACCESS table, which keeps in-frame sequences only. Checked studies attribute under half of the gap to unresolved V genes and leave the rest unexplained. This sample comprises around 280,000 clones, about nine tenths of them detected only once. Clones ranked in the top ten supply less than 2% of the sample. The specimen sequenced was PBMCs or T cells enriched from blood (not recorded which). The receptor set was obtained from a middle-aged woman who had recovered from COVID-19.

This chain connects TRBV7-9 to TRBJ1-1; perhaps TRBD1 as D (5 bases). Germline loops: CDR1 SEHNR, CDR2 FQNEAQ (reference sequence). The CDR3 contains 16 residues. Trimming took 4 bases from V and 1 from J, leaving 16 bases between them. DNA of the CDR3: TGTGCCAGCAGCTCAAATATCCAGGGAAAGAACACTGAAGCTTTCTTT. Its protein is CASSSNIQGKNTEAFF.

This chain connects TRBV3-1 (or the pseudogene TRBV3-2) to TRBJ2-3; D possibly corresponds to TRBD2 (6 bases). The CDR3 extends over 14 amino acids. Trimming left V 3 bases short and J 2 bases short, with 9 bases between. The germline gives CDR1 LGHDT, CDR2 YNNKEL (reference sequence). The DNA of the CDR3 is TGTGCCAGCAGCCAGGCGGGGTACACAGATACGCAGTATTTT. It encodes CASSQAGYTDTQYF.

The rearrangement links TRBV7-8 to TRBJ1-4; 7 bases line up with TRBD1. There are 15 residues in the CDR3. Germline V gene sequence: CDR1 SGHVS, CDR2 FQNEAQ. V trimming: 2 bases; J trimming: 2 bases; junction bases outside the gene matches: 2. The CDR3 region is CASSLLQGTNEKLFF. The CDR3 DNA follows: TGTGCCAGCAGCTTATTACAGGGGACTAATGAAAAACTGTTTTTT.

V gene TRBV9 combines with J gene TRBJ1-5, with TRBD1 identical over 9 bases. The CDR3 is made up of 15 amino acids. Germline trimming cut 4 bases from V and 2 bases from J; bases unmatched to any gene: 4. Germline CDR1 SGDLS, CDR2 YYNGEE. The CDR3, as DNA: TGTGCCAGCAGCACGGGACAGGGTGGCAATCAGCCCCAGCATTTT. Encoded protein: CASSTGQGGNQPQHF.

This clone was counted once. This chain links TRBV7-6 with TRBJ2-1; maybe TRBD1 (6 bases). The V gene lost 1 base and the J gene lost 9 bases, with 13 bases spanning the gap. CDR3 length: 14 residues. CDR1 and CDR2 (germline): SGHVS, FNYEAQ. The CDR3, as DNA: TGTGCCAGCAGCTTAGGGGGGCCCAGTCTTGAGCAGTTCTTC. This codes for CASSLGGPSLEQFF.

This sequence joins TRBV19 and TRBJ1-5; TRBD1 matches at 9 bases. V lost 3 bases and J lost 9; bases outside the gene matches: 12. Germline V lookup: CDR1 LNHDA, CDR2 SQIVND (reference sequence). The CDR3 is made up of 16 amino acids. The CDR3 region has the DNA TGTGCCAGTAGTATTCTGAGGGACAGGGATCAGCGGCCCCAGCATTTT. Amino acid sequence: CASSILRDRDQRPQHF.

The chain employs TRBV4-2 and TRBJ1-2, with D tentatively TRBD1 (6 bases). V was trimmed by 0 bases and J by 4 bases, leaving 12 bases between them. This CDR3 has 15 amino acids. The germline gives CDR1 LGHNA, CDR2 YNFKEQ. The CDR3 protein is CASSQEGTQTYGYTF. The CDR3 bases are TGTGCCAGCAGCCAAGAAGGGACACAGACCTATGGCTACACCTTC.

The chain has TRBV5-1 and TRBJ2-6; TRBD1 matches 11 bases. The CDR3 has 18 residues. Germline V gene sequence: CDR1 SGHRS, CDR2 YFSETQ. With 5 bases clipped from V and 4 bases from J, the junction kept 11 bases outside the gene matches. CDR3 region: CASSPEGQGANGANVLTF. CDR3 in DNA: TGCGCCAGCAGTCCCGAAGGACAGGGGGCAAACGGGGCCAACGTCCTGACTTTC.

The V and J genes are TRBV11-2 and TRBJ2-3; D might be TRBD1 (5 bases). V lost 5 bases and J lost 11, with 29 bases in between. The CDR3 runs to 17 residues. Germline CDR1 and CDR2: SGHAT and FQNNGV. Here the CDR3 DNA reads TGTGCCAGCAGCCCGAGCCCCCGCAGGGTCCGCAATGAAGGGCAGTATTTT. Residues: CASSPSPRRVRNEGQYF.

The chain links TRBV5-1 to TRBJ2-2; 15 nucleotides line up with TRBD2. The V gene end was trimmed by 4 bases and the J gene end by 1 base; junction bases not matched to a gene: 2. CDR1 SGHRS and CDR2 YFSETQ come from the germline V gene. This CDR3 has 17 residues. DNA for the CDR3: TGCGCCAGCAGCCTGGGACTAGCGGGAGGGAACACCGGGGAGCTGTTTTTT. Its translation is CASSLGLAGGNTGELFF.

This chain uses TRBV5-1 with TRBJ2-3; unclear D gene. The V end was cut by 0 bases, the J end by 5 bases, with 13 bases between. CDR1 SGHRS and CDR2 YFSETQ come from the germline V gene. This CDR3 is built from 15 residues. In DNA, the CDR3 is TGCGCCAGCAGCTTGGGGCCCATCGGAGAAGATACGCAGTATTTT. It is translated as CASSLGPIGEDTQYF.

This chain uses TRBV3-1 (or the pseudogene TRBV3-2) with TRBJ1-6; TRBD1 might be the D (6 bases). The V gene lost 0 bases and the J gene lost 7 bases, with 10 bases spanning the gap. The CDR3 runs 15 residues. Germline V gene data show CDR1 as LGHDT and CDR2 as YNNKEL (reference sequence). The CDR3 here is CASSQEGADNSPLHF. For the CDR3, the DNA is TGTGCCAGCAGCCAAGAGGGGGCCGACAATTCACCCCTCCACTTT.

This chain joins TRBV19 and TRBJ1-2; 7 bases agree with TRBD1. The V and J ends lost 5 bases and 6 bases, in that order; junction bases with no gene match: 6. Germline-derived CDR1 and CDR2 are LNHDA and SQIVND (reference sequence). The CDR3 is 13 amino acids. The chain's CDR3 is CASSVDRRDGYTF. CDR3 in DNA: TGTGCCAGTAGTGTGGACAGGCGGGATGGCTACACCTTC. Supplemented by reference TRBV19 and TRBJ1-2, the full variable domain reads DGGITQSPKYLFRKEGQNVTLSCEQNLNHDAMYWYRQDPGQGLRLIYYSQIVNDFQKGDIAEGYSVSREKKESFPLTVTSAQKNPTAFYLCASSVDRRDGYTFGSGTRLTVV.

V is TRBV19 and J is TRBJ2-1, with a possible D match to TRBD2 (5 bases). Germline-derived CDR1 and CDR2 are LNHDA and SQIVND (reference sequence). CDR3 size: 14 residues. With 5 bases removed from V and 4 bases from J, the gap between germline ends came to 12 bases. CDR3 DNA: TGTGCCAGTAGTTCCTATGGCGGGTACAATGAGCAGTTCTTC. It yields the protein CASSSYGGYNEQFF.

The CDR3 nucleotides read TGTGCCGCCCGAGGACAACCGAACACTGAAGCTTTCTTT. Its translation is CAARGQPNTEAFF. This chain connects TRBV3-1 (or the pseudogene TRBV3-2) to TRBJ1-1; D might be TRBD1 (5 bases). The germline gives CDR1 LGHDT, CDR2 YNNKEL (reference sequence). The CDR3 contains 13 residues. V lost 11 bases, J lost 1 base, and 14 bases lay in between.

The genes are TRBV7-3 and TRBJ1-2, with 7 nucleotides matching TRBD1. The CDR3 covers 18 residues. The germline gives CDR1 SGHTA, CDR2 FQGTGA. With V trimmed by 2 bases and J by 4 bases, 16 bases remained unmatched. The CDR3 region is CASSLGALPGQMGYGYTF. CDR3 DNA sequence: TGTGCCAGCAGCTTAGGGGCGCTTCCGGGACAGATGGGCTATGGCTACACCTTC.